This T cell receptor (beta chain) was sequenced during a study of coeliac disease (dated by TCRdb to about 2022). For the wider study: Each coeliac patient was placed into one of three groups: newly diagnosed active disease, refractory coeliac disease type I, or disease controlled by a gluten-free diet. The study applied next-generation sequencing of rearranged TRB and TRG CDR3 regions to small intestinal lymphocyte fractions from coeliac and non-coeliac patients. The aim was to characterise TR repertoires of small intestinal T cells in active, refractory type I and gluten-free-diet-treated coeliac disease. Of the 30 or so patients in the full study, approximately 22 had coeliac disease confirmed by serology and 8 were controls with non-small intestinal disorders. TRB sequencing succeeded for samples from some 27 subjects, including 20 to 25 paired bulk unsorted intraepithelial and lamina propria cell samples.

Broad study findings and their caveats: TRB and TRG repertoires of active coeliac intraepithelial and lamina propria samples showed lower clonality than controls, suggesting recruitment of diverse T cells. In the authors' view, the approach was unsuitable for unbiased detection of gliadin-specific T cells, since gliadin-specific T cells are scarce and rarely shared between patients. Cross-contamination between compartments was possible, because separating intraepithelial cells from lamina propria cells did not produce high-purity fractions. TRB repertoires were found to be largely private, with most amino acid sequences unique to one sample, and no significant difference in V-gene usage was found between disease groups.

Libraries were prepared through the immunoSEQ multiplex PCR assay. In a multiplexed PCR, the TR loci were amplified; reverse primers were designed against J gene segments, whereas forward primers were designed against V gene segments. The amplified CDR3 regions were sequenced using the Illumina HiSeq System. The published analysis was carried out like this. Closely related reads were merged by a nearest-neighbour algorithm to remove PCR and sequencing errors and to collapse the data into unique sequences. Two measures summarised the repertoires: clonality, and T cell density, defined as TR molecules per amount of genomic DNA input. CDR3 amino acid sequences present in at least 80% of unsorted samples were defined as public TRs and were then tested for differential abundance between coeliac and control samples. Disease-group differences in clonality and density were tested with Kruskal-Wallis tests followed by Dunn post-tests. Sourced from immuneACCESS, this table was stored by TCRdb with only in-frame sequences that have V and J called. A share of the clones is absent; for the studies checked, an unresolved V gene accounts for under half, and the remainder has no known explanation. D and trimming were read from the DNA, whereas the V and J calls and clone size are those reported in that table. Recorded for this sample are approximately 4,400 clones; 60% of them occurred a single time. The top ten hold around a sixth of the sample.

This clone was seen just once. Its antigen is currently not known. No base quality values were provided; no much bigger clone lies one nucleotide off. Aliquots of approximately 500,000 cells were frozen in DMSO/FBS in liquid nitrogen, and a single aliquot per fraction was used for sequencing. Every one of the 30 patients in the study had endoscopy and a small intestinal biopsy. To release intraepithelial cells, biopsies were stirred for one hour at 37 degrees C in RPMI with EGTA, MgCl2 and 1% FBS. Genomic DNA was extracted from frozen unsorted cell fractions using the Qiagen DNeasy blood extraction kit. This receptor was identified in a human donor with active celiac disease. The source material was intraepithelial lymphocytes from the gut. This specimen's cell subset or site label, interpreted: intraepithelial cell (IEC) fraction of small intestinal biopsy.

The DNA is as follows: TGTGCCAGCATCAGGACTAGCGGGACAGGCAATGAGCAGTTCTTC. This encodes CASIRTSGTGNEQFF. Recombination connected TRBV2 to TRBJ2-1, with 12 bases aligning to TRBD2. The germline V gene provides CDR1 SNHLY and CDR2 FYNNEI. Germline trimming: 7 bases from V, 6 bases from J; junction bases outside gene matches: 7. The CDR3, cysteine through phenylalanine, is 15 amino acids long. Only the CDR3 DNA is retained, 45 bases long and in frame from the first base.